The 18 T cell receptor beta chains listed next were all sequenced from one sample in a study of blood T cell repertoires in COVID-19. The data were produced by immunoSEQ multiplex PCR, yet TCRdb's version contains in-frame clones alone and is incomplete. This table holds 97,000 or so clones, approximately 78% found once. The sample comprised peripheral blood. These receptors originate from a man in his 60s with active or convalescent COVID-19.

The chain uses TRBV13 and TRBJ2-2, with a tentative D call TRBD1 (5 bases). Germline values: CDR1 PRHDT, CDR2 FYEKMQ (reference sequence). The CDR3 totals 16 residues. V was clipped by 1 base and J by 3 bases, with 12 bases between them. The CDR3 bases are TGTGCCAGCAGCTTAGAGGGGATTGGTTACACCGGGGAGCTGTTTTTT. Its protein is CASSLEGIGYTGELFF.

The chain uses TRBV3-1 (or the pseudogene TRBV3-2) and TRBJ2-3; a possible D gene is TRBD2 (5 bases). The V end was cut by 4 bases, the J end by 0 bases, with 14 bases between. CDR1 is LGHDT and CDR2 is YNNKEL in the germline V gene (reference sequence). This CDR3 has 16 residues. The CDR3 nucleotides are TGTGCCAGCAGCCGTCCTAATGAGGGTAGCACAGATACGCAGTATTTT. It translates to CASSRPNEGSTDTQYF.

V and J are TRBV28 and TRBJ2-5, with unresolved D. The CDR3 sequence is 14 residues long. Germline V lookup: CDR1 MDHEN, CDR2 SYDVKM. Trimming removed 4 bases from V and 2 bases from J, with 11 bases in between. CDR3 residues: CASSSTPFQETQYF. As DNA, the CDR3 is TGTGCCAGCAGTTCGACTCCTTTTCAAGAGACCCAGTACTTC. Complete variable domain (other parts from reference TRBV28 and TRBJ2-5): DVKVTQSSRYLVKRTGEKVFLECVQDMDHENMFWYRQDPGLGLRLIYFSYDVKMKEKGDIPEGYSVSREKKERFSLILESASTNQTSMYLCASSSTPFQETQYFGPGTRLLVL.

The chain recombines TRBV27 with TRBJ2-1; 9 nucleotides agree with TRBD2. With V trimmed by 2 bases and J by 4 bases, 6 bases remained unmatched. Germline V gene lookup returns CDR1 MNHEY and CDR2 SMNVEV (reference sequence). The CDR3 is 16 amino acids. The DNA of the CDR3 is TGTGCCAGCAGTTTAGACTGGGCGGGAGGGTACAATGAGCAGTTCTTC. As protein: CASSLDWAGGYNEQFF.

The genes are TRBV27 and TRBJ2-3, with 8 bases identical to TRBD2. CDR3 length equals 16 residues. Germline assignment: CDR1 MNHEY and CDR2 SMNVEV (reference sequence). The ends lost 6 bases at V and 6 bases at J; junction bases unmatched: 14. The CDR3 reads CASSLIVAGGVDTQYF. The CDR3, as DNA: TGTGCCAGCAGCTTGATTGTTGCGGGAGGAGTGGATACGCAGTATTTT.

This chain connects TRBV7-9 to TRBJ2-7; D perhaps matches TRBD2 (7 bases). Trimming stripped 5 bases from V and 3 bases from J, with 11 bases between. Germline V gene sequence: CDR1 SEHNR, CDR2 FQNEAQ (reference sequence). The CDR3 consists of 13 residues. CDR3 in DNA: TGTGCCAGCAGCCAGCGGGACAACTACGAGCAGTACTTC. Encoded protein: CASSQRDNYEQYF.

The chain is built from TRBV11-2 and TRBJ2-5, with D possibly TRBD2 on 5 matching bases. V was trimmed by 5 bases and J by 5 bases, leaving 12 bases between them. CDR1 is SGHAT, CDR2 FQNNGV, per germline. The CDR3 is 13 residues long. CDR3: CASSLGSAETQYF. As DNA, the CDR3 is TGTGCCAGCAGCCTTGGGAGCGCCGAGACCCAGTACTTC.

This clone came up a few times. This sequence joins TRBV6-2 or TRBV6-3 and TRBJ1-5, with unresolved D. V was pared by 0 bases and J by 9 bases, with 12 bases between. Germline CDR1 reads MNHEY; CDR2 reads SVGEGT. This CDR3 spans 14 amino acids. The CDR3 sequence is CASSYSPGSWPQHF. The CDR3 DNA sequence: TGTGCCAGCAGTTACTCTCCGGGGTCGTGGCCCCAGCATTTT.

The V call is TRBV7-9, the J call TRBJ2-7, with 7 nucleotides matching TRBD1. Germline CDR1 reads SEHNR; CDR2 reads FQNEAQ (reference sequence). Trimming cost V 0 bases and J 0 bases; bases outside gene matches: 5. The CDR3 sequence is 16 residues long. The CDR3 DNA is TGTGCCAGCAGCTTAGCGAACGGACAGGCCTCCTACGAGCAGTACTTC. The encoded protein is CASSLANGQASYEQYF.

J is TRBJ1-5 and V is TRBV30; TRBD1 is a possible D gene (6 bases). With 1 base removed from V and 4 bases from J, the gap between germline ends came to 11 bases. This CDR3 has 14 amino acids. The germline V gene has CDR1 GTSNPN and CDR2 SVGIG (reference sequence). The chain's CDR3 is CAWSADRTNQPQHF. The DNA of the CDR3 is TGTGCCTGGAGTGCCGACAGGACTAATCAGCCCCAGCATTTT.

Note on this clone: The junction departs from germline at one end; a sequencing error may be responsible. The CDR3 DNA sequence: TGTGCTAGCAGCTTAAACACGTACTACGAGCAGTACTTC. As protein: CASSLNTYYEQYF. The chain carries TRBV7-7 and TRBJ2-7; the D is unclear. This CDR3 has 13 amino acids. CDR1 SSHAT and CDR2 FNYEAQ come from the germline V gene (reference sequence).

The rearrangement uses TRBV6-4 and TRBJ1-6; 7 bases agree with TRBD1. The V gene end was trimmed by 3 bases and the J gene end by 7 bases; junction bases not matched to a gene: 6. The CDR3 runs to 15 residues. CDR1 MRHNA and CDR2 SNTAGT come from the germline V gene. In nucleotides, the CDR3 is TGTGCCAGCAGTGAATCGCGGACAGGCAATTCACCCCTCCACTTT. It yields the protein CASSESRTGNSPLHF.

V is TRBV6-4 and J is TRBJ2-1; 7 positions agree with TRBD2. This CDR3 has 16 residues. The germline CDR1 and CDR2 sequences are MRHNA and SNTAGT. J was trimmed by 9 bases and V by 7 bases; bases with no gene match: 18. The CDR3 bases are TGTGCCAGCAAAGAGCATTTCGCGGGAGCCATCGGTGAGCAGTTCTTC. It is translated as CASKEHFAGAIGEQFF.

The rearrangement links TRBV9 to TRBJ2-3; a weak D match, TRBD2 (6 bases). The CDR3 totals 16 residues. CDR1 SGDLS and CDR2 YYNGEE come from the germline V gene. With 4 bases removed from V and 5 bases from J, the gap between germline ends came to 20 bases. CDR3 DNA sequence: TGTGCCAGCAGCCCCGACCCGGGACTTGGGGGAGATACGCAGTATTTT. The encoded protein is CASSPDPGLGGDTQYF.

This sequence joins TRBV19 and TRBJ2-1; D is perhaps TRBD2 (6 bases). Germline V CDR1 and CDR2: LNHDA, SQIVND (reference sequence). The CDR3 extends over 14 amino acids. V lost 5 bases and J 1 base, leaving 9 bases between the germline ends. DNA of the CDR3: TGTGCCAGTAGTTCGGCGGGGTCCTACAATGAGCAGTTCTTC. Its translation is CASSSAGSYNEQFF.

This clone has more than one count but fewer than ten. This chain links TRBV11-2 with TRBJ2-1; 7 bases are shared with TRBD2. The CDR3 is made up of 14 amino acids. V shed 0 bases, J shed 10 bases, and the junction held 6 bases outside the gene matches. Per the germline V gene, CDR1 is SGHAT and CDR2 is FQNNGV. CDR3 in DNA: TGTGCCAGCAGCTTAGAACCGACTAGCCGAGAGCAGTTCTTC. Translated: CASSLEPTSREQFF.

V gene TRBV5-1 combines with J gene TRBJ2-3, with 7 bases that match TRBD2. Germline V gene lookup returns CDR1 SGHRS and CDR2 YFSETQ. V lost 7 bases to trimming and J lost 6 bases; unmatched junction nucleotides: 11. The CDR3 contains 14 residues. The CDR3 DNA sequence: TGCGCCAGCCAGGAGGGCGTCGGGAGGGATACGCAGTATTTT. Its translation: CASQEGVGRDTQYF. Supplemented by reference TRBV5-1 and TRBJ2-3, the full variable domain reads KAGVTQTPRYLIKTRGQQVTLSCSPISGHRSVSWYQQTPGQGLQFLFEYFSETQRNKGNFPGRFSGRQFSNSRSEMNVSTLELGDSALYLCASQEGVGRDTQYFGPGTRLTVL.

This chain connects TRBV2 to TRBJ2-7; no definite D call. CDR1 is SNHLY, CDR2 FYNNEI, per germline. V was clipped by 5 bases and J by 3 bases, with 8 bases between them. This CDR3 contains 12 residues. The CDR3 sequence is CASSPQIYEQYF. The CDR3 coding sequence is TGTGCCAGCAGTCCCCAGATCTACGAGCAGTACTTC.